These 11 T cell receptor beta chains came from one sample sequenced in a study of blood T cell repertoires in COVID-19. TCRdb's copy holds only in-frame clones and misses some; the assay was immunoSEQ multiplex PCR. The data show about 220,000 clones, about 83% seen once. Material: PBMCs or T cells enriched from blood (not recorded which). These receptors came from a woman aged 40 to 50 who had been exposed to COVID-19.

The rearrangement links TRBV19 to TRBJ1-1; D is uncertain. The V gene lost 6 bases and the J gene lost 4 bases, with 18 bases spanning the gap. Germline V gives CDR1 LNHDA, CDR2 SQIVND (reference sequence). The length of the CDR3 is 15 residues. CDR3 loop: CASSPHRVVPTEAFF. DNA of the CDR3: TGTGCCAGTAGCCCGCATCGGGTGGTGCCCACTGAAGCTTTCTTT.

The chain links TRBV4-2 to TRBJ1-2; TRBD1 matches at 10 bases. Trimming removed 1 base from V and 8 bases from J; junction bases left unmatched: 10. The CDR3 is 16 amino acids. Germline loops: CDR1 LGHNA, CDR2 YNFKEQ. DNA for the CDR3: TGTGCCAGCAGCCAAGCAACGGGACAGGGGTCTTTCGGCTACACCTTC. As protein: CASSQATGQGSFGYTF.

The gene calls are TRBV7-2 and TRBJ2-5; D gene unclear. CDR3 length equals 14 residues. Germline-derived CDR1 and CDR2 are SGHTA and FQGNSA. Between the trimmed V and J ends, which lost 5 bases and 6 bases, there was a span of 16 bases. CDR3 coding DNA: TGTGCCAGCAGCCCCGCCGGCCCAGGAAAGACCCAGTACTTC. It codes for CASSPAGPGKTQYF.

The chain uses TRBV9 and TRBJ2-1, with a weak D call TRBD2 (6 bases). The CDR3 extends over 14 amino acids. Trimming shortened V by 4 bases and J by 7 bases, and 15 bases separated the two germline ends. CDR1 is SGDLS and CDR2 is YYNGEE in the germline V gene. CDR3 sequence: CASSRTSPHNEQFF. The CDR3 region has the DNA TGTGCCAGCAGCAGAACTAGCCCCCATAATGAGCAGTTCTTC. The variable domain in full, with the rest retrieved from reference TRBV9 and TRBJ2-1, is DSGVTQTPKHLITATGQRVTLRCSPRSGDLSVYWYQQSLDQGLQFLIQYYNGEERAKGNILERFSAQQFPDLHSELNLSSLELGDSALYFCASSRTSPHNEQFFGPGTRLTVL.

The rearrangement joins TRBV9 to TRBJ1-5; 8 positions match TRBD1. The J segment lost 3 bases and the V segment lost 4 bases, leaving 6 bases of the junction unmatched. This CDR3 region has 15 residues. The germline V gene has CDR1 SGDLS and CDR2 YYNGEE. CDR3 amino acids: CASSPPGQANQPQHF. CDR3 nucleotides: TGTGCCAGCAGCCCTCCGGGACAGGCCAATCAGCCCCAGCATTTT.

The chain's CDR3 is CASSIRGSNQPQHF. The CDR3 coding sequence is TGTGCCAGCAGTATCAGGGGAAGCAATCAGCCCCAGCATTTT. V usage is TRBV27 and J usage is TRBJ1-5, with D possibly being TRBD1 (6 bases). CDR1 is MNHEY and CDR2 is SMNVEV in the germline V gene (reference sequence). The CDR3 extends over 14 amino acids. Trimming stripped 5 bases from V and 1 base from J, with 9 bases between.

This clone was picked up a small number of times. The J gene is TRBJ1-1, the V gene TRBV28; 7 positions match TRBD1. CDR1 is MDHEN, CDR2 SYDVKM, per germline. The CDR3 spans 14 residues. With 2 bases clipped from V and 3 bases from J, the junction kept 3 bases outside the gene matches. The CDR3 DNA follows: TGTGCCAGCAGTTTAACAGGGGAAGACACTGAAGCTTTCTTT. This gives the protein CASSLTGEDTEAFF.

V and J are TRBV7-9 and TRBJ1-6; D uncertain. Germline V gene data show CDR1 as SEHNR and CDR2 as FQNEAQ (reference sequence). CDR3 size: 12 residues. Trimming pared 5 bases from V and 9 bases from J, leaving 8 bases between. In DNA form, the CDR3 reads TGTGCCAGCAGCCCAGCGGGTTCACCCCTCCACTTT. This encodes CASSPAGSPLHF.

The CDR3 coding sequence is TGTGCCAGCAGTTCCCGTGAGGAGTCCCTCCACTTT. It translates to CASSSREESLHF. The chain uses TRBV28 and TRBJ1-6; D uncertain. CDR1 is MDHEN and CDR2 is SYDVKM in the germline V gene. V lost 4 bases, J lost 14 bases, and 12 bases lay in between. The CDR3 loop spans 12 amino acids.

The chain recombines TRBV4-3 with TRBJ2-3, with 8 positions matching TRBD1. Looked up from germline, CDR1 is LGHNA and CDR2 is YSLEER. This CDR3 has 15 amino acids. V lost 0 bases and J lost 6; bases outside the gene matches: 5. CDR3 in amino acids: CASSQEKDRADTQYF. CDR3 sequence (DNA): TGCGCCAGCAGCCAAGAAAAGGACAGGGCGGATACGCAGTATTTT.

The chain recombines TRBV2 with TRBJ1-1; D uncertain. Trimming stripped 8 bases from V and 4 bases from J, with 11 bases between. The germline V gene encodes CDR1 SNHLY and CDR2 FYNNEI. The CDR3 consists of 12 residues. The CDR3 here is CASGKGGTEAFF. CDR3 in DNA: TGTGCCAGCGGGAAGGGAGGCACTGAAGCTTTCTTT.